Sequencing of this T cell receptor beta chain was carried out in a study of blood T cell repertoires in COVID-19 (dated by TCRdb to 2018 to 2020). Regarding the research as a whole: Collaborator samples came from the United States, Italy and Spain and covered acute and convalescent phases of COVID-19. The material from the prospective study consisted of cDNA or gDNA derived from T cells, B-cell-depleted T cells, or PBMCs. Subjects who had been exposed to COVID-19, were actively infected with it, or had recovered from it provided the deeply sampled blood TCRbeta repertoires that made up the dataset. The repertoires were released in a freely available public database intended as a resource for research on the immune response to SARS-CoV-2. The samples were drawn from the first 160 participants of the ongoing ImmuneRACE study and from 1,200 or so subjects provided by 6 global collaborators. Sample metadata almost always included a de-identified subject ID, COVID-19 status, age in years and sex. Where available, HLA class I and class II types were taken from metadata supplied by the sample provider and were not determined by assay-based typing. General study outcomes and caveats: The quantity of clinical and demographic metadata differed by source and by participant and was supplied without curation.

TCRbeta CDR3 regions were amplified from genomic DNA using the immunoSEQ Assay, a bias-controlled multiplex PCR. Per the authors' processing: Within the assay, amplification of reference gene primers was used to estimate how many nucleated cells each sample contained. To quantify the absolute abundance of each unique TCRbeta CDR3 rearrangement, sequence reads were collapsed and filtered. For each sample, productive Simpson clonality was calculated by taking the square root of Simpson's diversity index across productive rearrangements. What TCRdb holds here is the immuneACCESS table cut down to in-frame rearrangements. Part of the clones is not present; checked against another copy, under half of the missing clones reflect an unresolved V gene, and the others are unexplained. That table furnishes V, J and clone size, whereas the DNA furnished D and trimming. This sample comprises a few hundred thousand clones, roughly nine tenths of them detected only once. 2.4% of the sample comes from the top ten.

In the prospective study, participants were roughly 18 to 100 years old, resided in about two dozen geographic areas of the United States, and were enrolled through a virtual design. To assign participants to cohorts, the prospective study relied on clinical history that participants themselves reported in a screening survey and a study questionnaire. Recovered participants in ImmuneRACE Cohort 3 were defined as having two consecutive negative NP/OP PCR tests, clearance from a healthcare professional, or resolution of symptoms. Each participant in the prospective study had whole blood, serum and a nasopharyngeal or oropharyngeal swab collected by mobile phlebotomists. Participants in the prospective study had the option to provide additional blood draws and questionnaires over a roughly two-month period. Prospective study blood samples were shipped either frozen or at room temperature before DNA extraction.

Details on this clone: Its antigen is currently not known. No per-base quality is available; no much larger clone lies one base away.

The CDR1 and CDR2 encoded by the germline V gene are SGHDT and YYEEEE. V is trimmed back by 4 bases and J by 7 bases, and the junction contains 6 bases that no gene match accounts for. Spanning cysteine to phenylalanine, the CDR3 consists of 15 amino acids. The retained sequence is limited to the CDR3, 45 bases, with the frame set at the first base. This clonotype originated in a woman in her late teens or twenties who had recovered from COVID-19. The sample comprised PBMCs or T cells enriched from blood (not recorded which). The V gene is TRBV5-6 and the J gene is TRBJ2-1; 12 central bases correspond to TRBD1. This receptor carries the CDR3 CASSPGTGGGNEQFF. The nucleotide sequence is TGTGCCAGCAGCCCAGGGACAGGGGGCGGAAATGAGCAGTTCTTC. The full variable domain, with segments outside the CDR3 supplied by the reference TRBV5-6 and TRBJ2-1 proteins, appears as DAGVTQSPTHLIKTRGQQVTLRCSPKSGHDTVSWYQQALGQGPQFIFQYYEEEERQRGNFPDRFSGHQFPNYSSELNVNALLLGDSALYLCASSPGTGGGNEQFFGPGTRLTVL.